The T cell receptor beta chain under discussion was sequenced for a study of OX40 agonist ivuxolimab in advanced cancers. Study-wide findings and caveats: Some patients without response likewise showed low normalized clonal expansion.

The protocol was immunoSEQ multiplex PCR, while the TCRdb copy is restricted to in-frame clones and leaves out a portion. The sample includes tens of thousands of clones, 75% to 90% of them seen just once. CDR1 is MNHEY and CDR2 is SMNVEV in the germline V gene (reference sequence). V was clipped by 2 bases and J by 8 bases, with 10 bases between them. This CDR3 region has 14 residues. Notes on this clone: Its matching antigen is unknown.

The sequences come from CD4+ or CD8+ T cells sorted from blood, collected in a trial of the OX40 agonist ivuxolimab. The source is an adult with an advanced solid tumor such as melanoma, head and neck, liver or kidney cancer. The rearrangement joins TRBV27 to TRBJ1-6; D remains unclear. The CDR3 bases are TGTGCCAGCAGTTTAGGAGACGGATATTCACCCCTCCACTTT. This gives the protein CASSLGDGYSPLHF.